The 15 T cell receptor beta chains presented below share a single source sample, sequenced in a study of OX40 agonist ivuxolimab in advanced cancers. Sequenced by immunoSEQ multiplex PCR; TCRdb stores in-frame clones only, minus some. The table lists about 48,000 clones, about 81% of them singletons. The material sequenced was CD4+ or CD8+ T cells sorted from blood, taken in a trial of the OX40 agonist ivuxolimab. These receptors all come from an adult with an advanced solid tumor such as melanoma, head and neck, liver or kidney cancer.

The rearrangement joins TRBV7-9 to TRBJ1-1, with TRBD1 identical over 7 bases. The germline V gene has CDR1 SEHNR and CDR2 FQNEAQ (reference sequence). The CDR3 is 11 residues long. After removal of 5 bases from V and 8 bases from J, the junction contained 2 bases not matched to a gene. The CDR3 spells CASSLQGEAFF. CDR3 nucleotides: TGTGCCAGCAGCCTACAGGGGGAAGCTTTCTTT. Together with reference TRBV7-9 and TRBJ1-1, the CDR3 gives the full variable domain: DTGVSQNPRHKITKRGQNVTFRCDPISEHNRLYWYRQTLGQGPEFLTYFQNEAQLEKSRLLSDRFSAERPKGSFSTLEIQRTEQGDSAMYLCASSLQGEAFFGQGTRLTVV.

The chain has TRBV5-1 and TRBJ2-7; D is possibly TRBD2 (6 bases). V lost 0 bases and J lost 9, with 19 bases in between. CDR3 length: 15 residues. CDR1 SGHRS and CDR2 YFSETQ come from the germline V gene. CDR3 nucleotides: TGCGCCAGCAGCTTGGGGACGGGGGAAACGTTCCTGCAGTACTTC. Its protein product is CASSLGTGETFLQYF.

The chain employs TRBV7-9 and TRBJ2-7; the D is unclear. The germline CDR1 and CDR2 sequences are SEHNR and FQNEAQ (reference sequence). Between the trimmed V and J ends, which lost 0 bases and 2 bases, there was a span of 11 bases. The length of the CDR3 is 15 residues. The CDR3 protein is CASSLAWGTAYEQYF. CDR3 DNA sequence: TGTGCCAGCAGCTTAGCTTGGGGTACCGCCTACGAGCAGTACTTC.

The V call is TRBV5-1, the J call TRBJ2-3; D perhaps matches TRBD2 (6 bases). CDR3 length: 14 amino acids. Looked up from germline, CDR1 is SGHRS and CDR2 is YFSETQ. Trimming shortened V by 4 bases and J by 5 bases, and 14 bases separated the two germline ends. CDR3 protein: CASSPGVGQDTQYF. CDR3 DNA sequence: TGCGCCAGCAGCCCGGGGGTAGGACAAGATACGCAGTATTTT.

The chain links TRBV6-5 to TRBJ1-4; D call uncertain. This CDR3 contains 13 residues. The germline V gene encodes CDR1 MNHEY and CDR2 SVGAGI. The V gene lost 6 bases and the J gene lost 8 bases, with 13 bases spanning the gap. Here the CDR3 reads CASRRQVQEKLFF. CDR3 DNA sequence: TGTGCCAGCAGGCGGCAAGTCCAAGAAAAACTGTTTTTT.

This sequence joins TRBV5-4 and TRBJ2-5; TRBD1 aligns across 7 bases. The junction had 8 bases not matched to a gene; V was cut back by 0 bases and J by 3 bases. Germline assignment: CDR1 SGHNT and CDR2 YYREEE (reference sequence). This CDR3 has 16 residues. This CDR3 is CASSLARTGAKETQYF. The CDR3 DNA follows: TGTGCCAGCAGCTTGGCCCGGACAGGCGCGAAAGAGACCCAGTACTTC.

This clone has more than one count but fewer than ten. The chain's CDR3 is CASSLETGGGPEAFF. CDR3 in DNA: TGCGCCAGCAGCTTGGAGACAGGGGGAGGCCCTGAAGCTTTCTTT. The V gene is TRBV5-1, the J gene TRBJ1-1, with 9 bases aligning to TRBD1. The V gene end was trimmed by 0 bases and the J gene end by 6 bases; junction bases not matched to a gene: 6. This CDR3 has 15 residues. Looked up from germline, CDR1 is SGHRS and CDR2 is YFSETQ. The full variable domain, in which reference TRBV5-1 and TRBJ1-1 provide the parts outside the CDR3, is KAGVTQTPRYLIKTRGQQVTLSCSPISGHRSVSWYQQTPGQGLQFLFEYFSETQRNKGNFPGRFSGRQFSNSRSEMNVSTLELGDSALYLCASSLETGGGPEAFFGQGTRLTVV.

This chain connects TRBV9 to TRBJ1-1; no firm D call. The CDR3 runs 13 residues. Trimming took off 0 bases at V and 3 bases at J, with 6 bases between the two ends. CDR1 is SGDLS and CDR2 is YYNGEE in the germline V gene. The DNA for the CDR3 is TGTGCCAGCAGCGTAGCGGGGTACACTGAAGCTTTCTTT. Translated: CASSVAGYTEAFF. Filled out from reference TRBV9 and TRBJ1-1, the complete variable domain reads DSGVTQTPKHLITATGQRVTLRCSPRSGDLSVYWYQQSLDQGLQFLIQYYNGEERAKGNILERFSAQQFPDLHSELNLSSLELGDSALYFCASSVAGYTEAFFGQGTRLTVV.

V is TRBV5-1 and J is TRBJ2-7; 9 nucleotides agree with TRBD1. Germline V gene lookup returns CDR1 SGHRS and CDR2 YFSETQ. V shed 4 bases and J 2 bases; nucleotides not matched to a gene: 7. The CDR3 sequence is 15 residues long. CDR3 coding DNA: TGCGCCAGCAGCCGACCCGGACAGGGGACCTACGAGCAGTACTTC. Amino acids: CASSRPGQGTYEQYF.

CDR3 nucleotide sequence: TGTGCCAGCAAATTGTATAGAACAGCCAAAGAGACCCAGTACTTC. Its translation is CASKLYRTAKETQYF. This rearrangement joins TRBV21-1 to TRBJ2-5; the table assigns TRBD1, which was not confirmed against the DNA. TRBV21-1 is a pseudogene segment. The CDR3 is made up of 15 amino acids.

The CDR3 reads CASSRSRQETQYF. The CDR3 DNA follows: TGTGCCAGCAGCCGTAGCAGGCAAGAGACCCAGTACTTC. The rearrangement uses TRBV7-2 and TRBJ2-5, with D uncertain. This CDR3 contains 13 residues. Germline values: CDR1 SGHTA, CDR2 FQGNSA. V was pared by 5 bases and J by 2 bases, with 9 bases between.

The V and J genes are TRBV6-5 and TRBJ1-2, with 8 bases lining up with TRBD1. CDR3 size: 14 residues. The junction had 10 bases not matched to a gene; V was cut back by 7 bases and J by 6 bases. From germline, CDR1 is MNHEY and CDR2 SVGAGI. The CDR3 DNA follows: TGTGCCAGCACCAACAGGGGGGGGCTGGATGGCTACACCTTC. Residues: CASTNRGGLDGYTF.

This chain joins TRBV6-5 and TRBJ1-4; D gene unclear. Trimming took off 6 bases at V and 6 bases at J, with 14 bases between the two ends. There are 14 residues in the CDR3. From germline, CDR1 is MNHEY and CDR2 SVGAGI. The DNA of the CDR3 is TGTGCCAGCAGAGCTCCCCGGGAAGATGAAAAACTGTTTTTT. It translates to CASRAPREDEKLFF.

The chain recombines TRBV29-1 with TRBJ1-3; D is unclear. The CDR3 is made up of 13 amino acids. Germline assignment: CDR1 SQVTM and CDR2 ANQGSEA. Trimming removed 2 bases at V and 4 bases at J, with 9 bases between. Here the CDR3 DNA reads TGCAGCGTTGAAAGGGCTAGCGGAAACACCATATATTTT. This translates into CSVERASGNTIYF.

V gene TRBV27 combines with J gene TRBJ1-2; D perhaps matches TRBD1 (5 bases). CDR3 length: 17 residues. The germline V gene encodes CDR1 MNHEY and CDR2 SMNVEV (reference sequence). V lost 0 bases and J 0 bases, leaving 14 bases between the germline ends. The CDR3 nucleotides read TGTGCCAGCAGTTTATCTCAGGGAATAGGAGCTAACTATGGCTACACCTTC. Its translation: CASSLSQGIGANYGYTF.